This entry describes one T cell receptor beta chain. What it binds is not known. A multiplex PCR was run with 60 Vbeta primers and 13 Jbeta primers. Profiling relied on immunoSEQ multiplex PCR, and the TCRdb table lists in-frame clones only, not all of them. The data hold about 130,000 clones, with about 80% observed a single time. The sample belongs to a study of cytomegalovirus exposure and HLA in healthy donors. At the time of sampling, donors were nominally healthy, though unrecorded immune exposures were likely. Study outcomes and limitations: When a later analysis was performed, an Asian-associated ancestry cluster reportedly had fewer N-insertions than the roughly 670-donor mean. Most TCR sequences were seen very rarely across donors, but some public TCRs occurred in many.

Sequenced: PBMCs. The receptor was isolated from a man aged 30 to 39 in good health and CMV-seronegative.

The CDR3 DNA sequence: TGTGCCAGCAACCGGGGGACAGGGGTCGAGGGCTACACCTTC. Translation: CASNRGTGVEGYTF. The V call is TRBV13, the J call TRBJ1-2, with TRBD1 matching 10 bases. Germline CDR1 PRHDT, CDR2 FYEKMQ (reference sequence). The CDR3 totals 14 residues. V lost 7 bases to trimming and J lost 8 bases; unmatched junction nucleotides: 10.